The clone carrying this TCR beta chain has only one observation. These data belong to a study of CD8 T cells in Susac syndrome. Random hexamers were used to reverse transcribe the RNA input (about 0.5 to 1 ug). MiXCR, run by TCRdb on the immunoSEQ multiplex PCR reads, gives a single entry per CDR3 protein. The sample comprises about 130,000 distinct CDR3 sequences, around 95% of which are singletons, and roughly 0.08% rests with the top ten. The clonotype originates from a human donor in good health. The specimen sequenced was CD4+ T cells from PBMCs.

CDR3 sequence reads: CASSPGRPNEKLFF. The DNA for the CDR3 is TGTGCCAGCTCGCCAGGGAGGCCTAATGAAAAACTGTTTTTT. J is TRBJ1-4 and V is TRBV18, with a tentative D call TRBD1 (5 bases). The V and J ends lost 6 bases and 3 bases respectively, with 11 bases between them. The CDR3 runs 14 residues. Germline V gene sequence: CDR1 KGHSH, CDR2 LQKENI.